A single sample is the source of the 30 T cell receptor beta chains below, sequenced in a study of T-cell memory formation after mild COVID-19. One entry per CDR3 protein, called by TCRdb with MiXCR from the 5' RACE reads. The repertoire has 110,000 or so distinct CDR3 sequences, about 18% of them found once; the top ten carry 5% to 6.5%. Input material: PBMCs or a T cell subset sorted from them (not recorded which). The source of these receptors is a man younger than 35 who had mild COVID-19 (a few samples of this study predate the infection). Cell type and time point are not known.

This clonotype has a count of ten or more. The genes are TRBV12-3 or TRBV12-4 and TRBJ1-4; D possibly corresponds to TRBD1 (5 bases). The CDR3 runs to 14 residues. Trimming left V 2 bases short and J 3 bases short, with 7 bases between. This CDR3 is CASSLWGSNEKLFF. The CDR3 DNA follows: TGTGCCAGCAGTTTATGGGGGTCTAATGAAAAACTGTTTTTT.

This clonotype was detected a few times. V and J are TRBV18 and TRBJ2-7; D gene unclear. Per the germline V gene, CDR1 is KGHSH and CDR2 is LQKENI. CDR3 length: 14 residues. V gave up 6 bases and J gave up 1 base, with 13 bases separating them. CDR3 residues: CASSDSWGSYEQYV. In DNA, the CDR3 is TGTGCCAGCTCCGACTCGTGGGGATCCTACGAGCAGTACGTC.

The V gene is TRBV6-6, the J gene TRBJ2-3; 7 positions agree with TRBD1. Germline-derived CDR1 and CDR2 are MNHNY and SVGAGI (reference sequence). CDR3 size: 16 residues. Losses at the gene ends were 4 bases for V and 3 bases for J; bases not matched to a gene: 10. CDR3 region: CASSFPTGLMTDTQYF. In nucleotides, the CDR3 is TGTGCCAGCAGTTTCCCGACAGGGCTTATGACAGATACGCAGTATTTT.

Only a few counts were recorded for this clonotype. This chain links TRBV12-3 or TRBV12-4 with TRBJ1-1, with no clear D. CDR3 length: 14 residues. Deletions cut 6 bases from V and 4 bases from J, with 15 bases between. In DNA, the CDR3 is TGTGCCAGCAGCACCGCGGGGTTTGGCACTGAAGCTTTCTTT. This encodes CASSTAGFGTEAFF.

The gene calls are TRBV7-2 and TRBJ2-7; 7 nucleotides align to TRBD2. The germline V gene has CDR1 SGHTA and CDR2 FQGNSA. After removal of 0 bases from V and 1 base from J, the junction contained 3 bases not matched to a gene. The CDR3 sequence is 15 residues long. CDR3 in DNA: TGTGCCAGCAGCTTAGCTTGGGGGGGGTCCTACGAGCAGTACTTC. Protein: CASSLAWGGSYEQYF.

This clonotype has a handful of counts. This rearrangement joins TRBV20-1 to TRBJ2-7; no reliable D call. The CDR3 loop spans 12 amino acids. Germline values: CDR1 DFQATT, CDR2 SNEGSKA (reference sequence). The CDR3 nucleotides read TGCAGCGCCTTCGACGGCCAATACGAGCAGTACGTC. This gives the protein CSAFDGQYEQYV.

The J gene is TRBJ1-5, the V gene TRBV4-3; 7 bases line up with TRBD1. J was trimmed by 6 bases and V by 0 bases; bases with no gene match: 8. The CDR3 has 16 amino acids. Looked up from germline, CDR1 is LGHNA and CDR2 is YSLEER. For the CDR3, the DNA is TGCGCCAGCAGCCAAGATGGGAACAGGGGCGTTCAGCCCCAGCATTTT. Encoded protein: CASSQDGNRGVQPQHF.

The chain joins TRBV4-3 to TRBJ2-7; tentatively, D is TRBD2 (6 bases). The CDR3 consists of 13 residues. Germline loops: CDR1 LGHNA, CDR2 YSLEER. V was trimmed by 4 bases and J by 5 bases, leaving 12 bases between them. The CDR3 coding sequence is TGCGCCAGCAGCCGAAGGTGGGGGGACGAGCAGTACTTC. As protein: CASSRRWGDEQYF.

This clonotype was picked up a small number of times. The V and J genes are TRBV5-1 and TRBJ2-7, with no clear D. CDR1 SGHRS and CDR2 YFSETQ come from the germline V gene. The CDR3 runs to 14 residues. Trimming removed 1 base from V and 2 bases from J, with 10 bases in between. The chain's CDR3 is CASSLSPGTYEQYV. In nucleotides, the CDR3 is TGCGCCAGCAGCTTGAGCCCAGGTACCTACGAGCAGTACGTC.

The chain uses TRBV7-9 and TRBJ2-1, with a weak D call TRBD2 (5 bases). Germline V gene lookup returns CDR1 SEHNR and CDR2 FQNEAQ (reference sequence). V was trimmed by 8 bases and J by 8 bases, leaving 22 bases between them. The CDR3 is 15 amino acids. CDR3 sequence: CASGVGVLKHHEQFF. Written as DNA, the CDR3 is TGTGCCAGCGGAGTGGGAGTCCTAAAGCACCATGAGCAGTTCTTC.

The rearrangement links TRBV6-2 or TRBV6-3 to TRBJ2-1; D unresolved. V gave up 3 bases and J gave up 6 bases, with 9 bases separating them. The CDR3 extends over 13 amino acids. The germline V gene has CDR1 MNHEY and CDR2 SVGEGT. CDR3: CASSYGYSNEQFF. CDR3 in DNA: TGTGCCAGCAGTTATGGATACTCCAATGAGCAGTTCTTC.

V is TRBV6-2 or TRBV6-3 and J is TRBJ2-7; TRBD1 might be the D (6 bases). The CDR3 extends over 13 amino acids. Trimming stripped 6 bases from V and 4 bases from J, with 13 bases between. Germline V gene lookup returns CDR1 MNHEY and CDR2 SVGEGT. The CDR3 DNA reads as TGTGCCAGCAGCCGAGGGGGTGTATACGAGCAGTACTTC. Its protein product is CASSRGGVYEQYF.

The chain is built from TRBV7-9 and TRBJ1-3; D remains unclear. CDR1 is SEHNR, CDR2 FQNEAQ, per germline (reference sequence). V lost 1 base to trimming and J lost 4 bases, with 5 bases between them. The CDR3 extends over 13 amino acids. In DNA form, the CDR3 reads TGTGCCAGCAGCTTAGGTCGCGGAAACACCATATATTTT. It is translated as CASSLGRGNTIYF.

This clonotype was detected ten times or more. The rearrangement uses TRBV7-9 and TRBJ2-7; no firm D call. The CDR3 loop spans 11 amino acids. In germline, CDR1 is SEHNR, CDR2 FQNEAQ (reference sequence). The V end was cut by 2 bases, the J end by 2 bases, with 1 base between. The CDR3 nucleotides are TGTGCCAGCAGCTTAACCTACGAGCAGTACTTC. It translates to CASSLTYEQYF.

V is TRBV4-2 and J is TRBJ2-3; D remains unclear. The CDR3 loop spans 14 amino acids. The V end was cut by 0 bases, the J end by 10 bases, with 14 bases between. Germline-derived CDR1 and CDR2 are LGHNA and YNFKEQ. The CDR3 sequence is CASSQEGREIAQYF. CDR3 nucleotides: TGTGCCAGCAGCCAAGAAGGGCGTGAGATTGCGCAGTATTTT.

This clonotype occurred a few times. This chain uses TRBV12-3 or TRBV12-4 with TRBJ1-1, with D possibly being TRBD1 (6 bases). Between the trimmed V and J ends, which lost 2 bases and 4 bases, there was a span of 14 bases. The CDR3 sequence is 15 residues long. CDR3 region: CASSLNPGGGTEAFF. For the CDR3, the DNA is TGTGCCAGCAGTTTAAATCCGGGAGGGGGCACTGAAGCTTTCTTT.

This clonotype was detected only a few times. A read error may produce the germline difference seen at one junction end. The chain carries TRBV6-2 or TRBV6-3 and TRBJ1-2; the D gene is possibly TRBD1 (5 bases). Germline loops: CDR1 MNHEY, CDR2 SVGEGT. This CDR3 region has 13 residues. CDR3 sequence reads: CASRYYRTEGYTF. The CDR3 DNA reads as TGTGCCAGCAGATACTACAGGACGGAAGGCTACACCTTC.

This clonotype occurred a few times. The CDR3 DNA reads TGCGCCAGCAGCCCCGACAGGGGAGGGTTGATGGATACGCAGTATTTT. Translated, it gives CASSPDRGGLMDTQYF. The chain is built from TRBV5-1 and TRBJ2-3; a possible D gene is TRBD1 (8 bases). Germline V gives CDR1 SGHRS, CDR2 YFSETQ. This CDR3 is built from 16 residues. Trimming removed 4 bases from V and 6 bases from J, with 21 bases in between.

CDR3 protein: CASSIGTSGYEQYV. CDR3 nucleotides: TGTGCCAGCAGTATCGGGACTAGCGGTTACGAGCAGTACGTC. This chain connects TRBV28 to TRBJ2-7, with 11 bases matching TRBD2. CDR1 MDHEN and CDR2 SYDVKM come from the germline V gene. CDR3 length: 14 residues. V dropped 5 bases and J dropped 4; count of bases not matched to a gene: 4.

Points on this clonotype: A junction end diverges from the germline sequence, so it may reflect a read error. The chain couples TRBV4-2 to TRBJ2-4; D not certain. The CDR3 consists of 15 residues. Germline V gene sequence: CDR1 LGHNA, CDR2 YNFKEQ. The CDR3 DNA is TGTGCCAGCAGCCAAGAGGATGCGGAACCCTCGGGTCGGCACTTC. Residues: CASSQEDAEPSGRHF.

This clonotype was seen repeatedly, ten times or more. The chain employs TRBV19 and TRBJ2-3; D is unclear. From germline, CDR1 is LNHDA and CDR2 SQIVND (reference sequence). V lost 5 bases to trimming and J lost 7 bases, with 13 bases between them. The length of the CDR3 is 13 residues. DNA of the CDR3: TGTGCCAGTAGTCCCTCTTCGGAAAATACGCAGTATTTT. Translation gives CASSPSSENTQYF.

This clonotype was detected only a few times. The chain recombines TRBV20-1 with TRBJ1-5; 7 bases are a match to TRBD1. V was pared by 3 bases and J by 3 bases, with 5 bases of the junction left unmatched. The CDR3 consists of 14 residues. The germline CDR1 and CDR2 sequences are DFQATT and SNEGSKA (reference sequence). The CDR3 spells CSARGGTVNQPQHF. In DNA, the CDR3 is TGCAGTGCTAGGGGGGGGACAGTCAATCAGCCCCAGCATTTT.

CDR3 DNA sequence: TGTGCCACCAGCGCGGCAGGGGTGATTTTTGAGCAGTTCTTC. It codes for CATSAAGVIFEQFF. This sequence joins TRBV24-1 and TRBJ2-1; D is possibly TRBD1 (6 bases). The CDR3 has 14 amino acids. Looked up from germline, CDR1 is KGHDR and CDR2 is SFDVKD. Trimming stripped 7 bases from V and 9 bases from J, with 18 bases between.

This chain uses TRBV5-4 with TRBJ2-3; the D is unclear. Germline CDR1 reads SGHNT; CDR2 reads YYREEE (reference sequence). Trimming cost V 4 bases and J 2 bases, with 8 bases left between them. The CDR3 spans 13 residues. In DNA form, the CDR3 reads TGTGCCAGCAGCCCACCAAACACAGATACGCAGTATTTT. Its protein is CASSPPNTDTQYF.

In this sample, this clonotype turned up a few times. The chain carries TRBV7-2 and TRBJ1-5; D remains ambiguous. The V and J ends lost 2 bases and 3 bases respectively, with 8 bases between them. Germline lookup yields CDR1 SGHTA and CDR2 FQGNSA. The CDR3 has 14 residues. CDR3 coding DNA: TGTGCCAGCAGCTTATTCGCATACAATCAGCCCCAGCATTTT. Its protein product is CASSLFAYNQPQHF.

The genes are TRBV12-3 or TRBV12-4 and TRBJ2-7; 8 nucleotides match TRBD1. This CDR3 has 14 amino acids. With V trimmed by 5 bases and J by 6 bases, 9 bases remained unmatched. The DNA for the CDR3 is TGTGCCAGCAGTCCCCAGGGGGCGTCAGTCGAGCAGTACGTC. It yields the protein CASSPQGASVEQYV.

The chain joins TRBV28 to TRBJ1-4; perhaps TRBD1 as D (5 bases). The length of the CDR3 is 13 residues. Germline V lookup: CDR1 MDHEN, CDR2 SYDVKM. V lost 7 bases to trimming and J lost 10 bases, with 16 bases between them. The CDR3 nucleotides read TGTGCCAGCAAAAATCCCCGGGACCTAAAACTGTTTTTT. It codes for CASKNPRDLKLFF.

A few counts support this clonotype. The V gene is TRBV10-3, the J gene TRBJ2-5; weak D call: TRBD2 (6 bases). Trimming shortened V by 7 bases and J by 3 bases, and 12 bases separated the two germline ends. The CDR3 covers 13 residues. Germline CDR1 is ENHRY and CDR2 is SYGVKD. CDR3 DNA: TGTGCCATCAAGTCGGCTAGCGAAGAGACCCAGTACTTC. It is translated as CAIKSASEETQYF.

The CDR3 loop reads CASSRTGPGSYEQYF. DNA of the CDR3: TGTGCCAGCAGCCGCACAGGTCCCGGCTCCTACGAGCAGTACTTC. This chain joins TRBV12-3 or TRBV12-4 and TRBJ2-7; TRBD1 is a possible D gene (5 bases). The CDR3 sequence is 15 residues long. V dropped 6 bases and J dropped 0 bases, with 15 bases sitting between them.

CDR3 residues: CASSQARTAGGRETQYF. CDR3 DNA: TGTGCCAGCAGCCAAGCCCGCACAGCGGGGGGGAGGGAGACCCAGTACTTC. The V and J genes are TRBV4-2 and TRBJ2-5, with TRBD2 matching 10 bases. CDR1 and CDR2 (germline): LGHNA, YNFKEQ. The CDR3 contains 17 residues. V dropped 1 base and J dropped 5; count of bases not matched to a gene: 10.